These T cell receptor beta chains were read from a single sample in a study of Graves' ophthalmopathy and Graves' hyperthyroidism. TCRdb called the multiplex PCR reads again in MiXCR, with one record for every CDR3 protein. The profile covers hundreds of thousands of distinct CDR3 sequences, with approximately 21% appearing a single time and approximately 6.5% taken by the ten largest. The specimen sequenced was peripheral blood. These receptors originate from a woman aged 18-30 years with stable Graves' hyperthyroidism. Some clones in this sample may be carry-over from other donors' samples. Each CDR3 is given with its conserved first and last residue. A D gene is named only where the DNA matches it firmly. Expanded clones are given a class, and other clones once, few, many or no size at all.

V gene: TRBV28; D gene: -; clone size: many; J gene: TRBJ1-2; CDR3 protein: CASRDSTNYGYTF; CDR3 DNA: TGTGCCAGCAGGGACAGTACTAACTATGGCTACACCTTC
V gene: TRBV12-3/TRBV12-4; D gene: -; clone size: -; J gene: TRBJ2-2; CDR3 protein: CASSSPWMGAGELFF; CDR3 DNA: TGTGCCAGCAGTTCCCCTTGGATGGGAGCCGGGGAGCTGTTTTTT
V gene: TRBV6-2/TRBV6-3; D gene: -; clone size: many; J gene: TRBJ1-3; CDR3 protein: CASSKAGSNGNTIYF; CDR3 DNA: TGTGCCAGCAGTAAAGCCGGATCCAATGGAAACACCATATATTTT
V gene: TRBV29-1; D gene: -; clone size: many; J gene: TRBJ2-7; CDR3 protein: CSVEQAVPYEQYF; CDR3 DNA: TGCAGCGTTGAACAAGCAGTCCCGTACGAGCAGTACTTC
V gene: TRBV12-3/TRBV12-4; D gene: -; clone size: many; J gene: TRBJ1-6; CDR3 protein: CASRLGRSYNSPLHF; CDR3 DNA: TGTGCCAGCAGACTCGGCAGGTCCTATAATTCACCCCTCCACTTT
V gene: TRBV12-3/TRBV12-4; D gene: -; clone size: many; J gene: TRBJ1-6; CDR3 protein: CASSFTPRNSPLHF; CDR3 DNA: TGTGCCAGCAGTTTCACTCCCAGGAATTCACCCCTCCACTTT
V gene: TRBV5-6; D gene: -; clone size: many; J gene: TRBJ1-5; CDR3 protein: CASSLWTASNQPQHF; CDR3 DNA: TGTGCCAGCAGCCTATGGACAGCTAGCAATCAGCCCCAGCATTTT
V gene: TRBV12-3/TRBV12-4; D gene: -; clone size: many; J gene: TRBJ1-5; CDR3 protein: CASTLGGRQPQHF; CDR3 DNA: TGTGCCAGCACCTTGGGGGGACGTCAGCCCCAGCATTTT
V gene: TRBV20-1; D gene: TRBD2; clone size: once; J gene: TRBJ2-7; CDR3 protein: CSAQTPSGRSGHEQYF; CDR3 DNA: TGCAGTGCCCAGACCCCTAGCGGGAGGAGCGGCCACGAGCAGTACTTC
V gene: TRBV12-3/TRBV12-4; D gene: -; clone size: many; J gene: TRBJ2-7; CDR3 protein: CASSLALSAYEQYF; CDR3 DNA: TGTGCCAGCAGTTTAGCCTTATCCGCCTACGAGCAGTACTTC
V gene: TRBV12-3/TRBV12-4; D gene: -; clone size: many; J gene: TRBJ1-6; CDR3 protein: CASSLGPVDFHF; CDR3 DNA: TGTGCCAGCAGTTTAGGCCCAGTTGATTTCCACTTT
V gene: TRBV18; D gene: TRBD2; clone size: -; J gene: TRBJ2-7; CDR3 protein: CTSSPSGLAYEQYF; CDR3 DNA: TGTACCAGCTCACCTTCAGGACTAGCCTACGAGCAGTACTTC
V gene: TRBV20-1; D gene: -; clone size: -; J gene: TRBJ2-7; CDR3 protein: CSAREAGRVWEQYF; CDR3 DNA: TGCAGTGCTAGAGAGGCAGGGCGGGTTTGGGAGCAGTACTTC
V gene: TRBV27; D gene: TRBD2; clone size: -; J gene: TRBJ2-7; CDR3 protein: CASRERAGGRDEQYF; CDR3 DNA: TGTGCCAGCAGGGAGAGAGCGGGAGGGCGCGACGAGCAGTACTTC
V gene: TRBV5-1; D gene: -; clone size: few; J gene: TRBJ1-1; CDR3 protein: CASSLDWERTEAFF; CDR3 DNA: TGCGCCAGCAGCTTGGACTGGGAAAGGACTGAAGCTTTCTTT
V gene: TRBV7-9; D gene: -; clone size: many; J gene: TRBJ1-2; CDR3 protein: CASSLDGVVGYTF; CDR3 DNA: TGTGCCAGCAGCTTGGACGGCGTTGTTGGCTACACCTTC
V gene: TRBV4-1; D gene: TRBD1; clone size: few; J gene: TRBJ2-7; CDR3 protein: CASSRDRGGSAYEQYF; CDR3 DNA: TGCGCCAGCAGCCGGGACAGGGGGGGGTCGGCCTACGAGCAGTACTTC
V gene: TRBV12-3/TRBV12-4; D gene: -; clone size: many; J gene: TRBJ1-1; CDR3 protein: CASLNRRDMNTEAFF; CDR3 DNA: TGTGCCAGCTTGAATCGCAGGGACATGAACACTGAAGCTTTCTTT
V gene: TRBV7-8; D gene: -; clone size: -; J gene: TRBJ1-5; CDR3 protein: CASSLTGKNNQPQHF; CDR3 DNA: TGTGCCAGCAGCCTTACAGGGAAAAACAATCAGCCCCAGCATTTT
V gene: TRBV2; D gene: TRBD2; clone size: many; J gene: TRBJ2-5; CDR3 protein: CASSEWRGGFQETQYF; CDR3 DNA: TGTGCCAGCAGTGAATGGCGGGGGGGCTTCCAAGAGACCCAGTACTTC
V gene: TRBV7-9; D gene: -; clone size: few; J gene: TRBJ2-2; CDR3 protein: CASSLGRLTGELFF; CDR3 DNA: TGTGCCAGCAGCTTAGGACGGCTCACCGGGGAGCTGTTTTTT
V gene: TRBV12-3/TRBV12-4; D gene: -; clone size: -; J gene: TRBJ1-1; CDR3 protein: CASRDGTSRLAFF; CDR3 DNA: TGTGCCAGCAGGGACGGAACCTCTAGGCTAGCTTTCTTT
V gene: TRBV27; D gene: -; clone size: few; J gene: TRBJ1-6; CDR3 protein: CASSLWPPSGVDNSPLHF; CDR3 DNA: TGTGCCAGCAGTTTATGGCCCCCCTCGGGGGTCGATAATTCACCCCTCCACTTT
V gene: TRBV12-3/TRBV12-4; D gene: -; clone size: many; J gene: TRBJ2-7; CDR3 protein: CASSLTPTAFSYEQYF; CDR3 DNA: TGTGCCAGCAGTTTAACTCCTACAGCCTTCTCCTACGAGCAGTACTTC
V gene: TRBV27; D gene: TRBD2; clone size: many; J gene: TRBJ2-7; CDR3 protein: CASSISGTSFLEQYF; CDR3 DNA: TGTGCCAGCAGTATCAGCGGGACTAGCTTCCTCGAGCAGTACTTC
V gene: TRBV20-1; D gene: TRBD2; clone size: -; J gene: TRBJ2-6; CDR3 protein: CSARGLGGGLSGANVLTF; CDR3 DNA: TGCAGTGCTAGAGGCCTGGGCGGGGGGCTGTCTGGGGCCAACGTCCTGACTTTC
V gene: TRBV19; D gene: -; clone size: many; J gene: TRBJ1-5; CDR3 protein: CASSRGGVGVSQPQHF; CDR3 DNA: TGTGCCAGTAGTAGAGGGGGTGTGGGTGTAAGTCAGCCCCAGCATTTT
V gene: TRBV6-2/TRBV6-3; D gene: TRBD2; clone size: -; J gene: TRBJ2-2; CDR3 protein: CASSSRETGELFF; CDR3 DNA: TGTGCCAGCAGTTCGCGGGAGACCGGGGAGCTGTTTTTT
V gene: TRBV7-8; D gene: -; clone size: many; J gene: TRBJ1-1; CDR3 protein: CASSLILGSMTEAFF; CDR3 DNA: TGTGCCAGCAGCTTAATTCTCGGTTCGATGACTGAAGCTTTCTTT
V gene: TRBV12-3/TRBV12-4; D gene: -; clone size: many; J gene: TRBJ1-1; CDR3 protein: CASSFWGLNTEAFF; CDR3 DNA: TGTGCCAGCAGTTTTTGGGGGTTGAACACTGAAGCTTTCTTT
V gene: TRBV29-1; D gene: -; clone size: -; J gene: TRBJ1-1; CDR3 protein: CSVEPGLGPPEAFF; CDR3 DNA: TGCAGCGTTGAACCGGGATTAGGGCCCCCTGAAGCTTTCTTT
V gene: TRBV28; D gene: -; clone size: -; J gene: TRBJ1-1; CDR3 protein: CAIASSTEAFF; CDR3 DNA: TGTGCCATTGCCTCGTCCACTGAAGCTTTCTTT
V gene: TRBV4-1; D gene: -; clone size: -; J gene: TRBJ1-1; CDR3 protein: CASSLPPAAANTEAFF; CDR3 DNA: TGCGCCAGCAGCCTCCCTCCCGCGGCCGCGAACACTGAAGCTTTCTTT
V gene: TRBV28; D gene: -; clone size: -; J gene: TRBJ1-3; CDR3 protein: CASSSTTFSGNTIYF; CDR3 DNA: TGTGCCAGCAGTAGCACAACCTTCTCTGGAAACACCATATATTTT
V gene: TRBV19; D gene: -; clone size: -; J gene: TRBJ2-2; CDR3 protein: CASSRGPGELCF; CDR3 DNA: TGTGCCAGTAGTAGGGGGCCCGGGGAGCTGTGTTTT
V gene: TRBV6-5; D gene: -; clone size: many; J gene: TRBJ2-2; CDR3 protein: CASSYSGLASTGELFF; CDR3 DNA: TGTGCCAGCAGTTACTCAGGGTTAGCGAGCACCGGGGAGCTGTTTTTT
V gene: TRBV2; D gene: -; clone size: -; J gene: TRBJ2-7; CDR3 protein: CASRGVSEQYF; CDR3 DNA: TGTGCCAGCAGAGGGGTCTCCGAGCAGTACTTC
V gene: TRBV15; D gene: TRBD1; clone size: many; J gene: TRBJ1-1; CDR3 protein: CATSSGQGWKNTEAFF; CDR3 DNA: TGTGCCACCAGCTCGGGACAGGGGTGGAAGAACACTGAAGCTTTCTTT
V gene: TRBV7-9; D gene: TRBD1; clone size: -; J gene: TRBJ2-5; CDR3 protein: CASSQILNRGETQYF; CDR3 DNA: TGTGCCAGCAGCCAAATTCTTAACAGGGGGGAGACCCAGTACTTC
V gene: TRBV6-4; D gene: -; clone size: -; J gene: TRBJ2-7; CDR3 protein: CASRDPSRGPLEEQYF; CDR3 DNA: TGTGCCAGCAGGGACCCGTCCCGGGGCCCCTTGGAGGAGCAGTACTTC
V gene: TRBV20-1; D gene: -; clone size: -; J gene: TRBJ2-3; CDR3 protein: CSAVGTANVDTQYF; CDR3 DNA: TGCAGTGCGGTTGGAACAGCCAATGTAGATACGCAGTATTTT
V gene: TRBV7-8; D gene: TRBD1; clone size: many; J gene: TRBJ2-7; CDR3 protein: CASSQPETGGYEQYF; CDR3 DNA: TGTGCCAGCAGCCAACCTGAGACAGGGGGGTACGAGCAGTACTTC
V gene: TRBV28; D gene: -; clone size: -; J gene: TRBJ2-2; CDR3 protein: CASSLSLFNTGELFF; CDR3 DNA: TGTGCCAGCAGTTTATCCCTCTTTAACACCGGGGAGCTGTTTTTT